This T cell receptor (beta chain) was sequenced during a study of T cells after yellow fever vaccination. TCRdb reprocessed the 5' RACE reads via MiXCR and lists one record per CDR3 protein. This table holds 300,000 or so distinct CDR3 sequences, around 6.8% found once. With V trimmed by 6 bases and J by 2 bases, 7 bases remained unmatched. Germline V lookup: CDR1 DFQATT, CDR2 SNEGSKA (reference sequence). The CDR3 is 13 residues long. The material sequenced was PBMCs, taken approximately 47 days after the first yellow fever vaccination. This TCR was sampled from a man aged 18 to 30 who received the YFV17D yellow fever vaccine. The chain uses TRBV20-1 and TRBJ2-7; TRBD1 matches 7 bases. CDR3 bases: TGCAGTGCCGCGAGGGGGCCCGCCTACGAGCAGTACTTC. Translated: CSAARGPAYEQYF.